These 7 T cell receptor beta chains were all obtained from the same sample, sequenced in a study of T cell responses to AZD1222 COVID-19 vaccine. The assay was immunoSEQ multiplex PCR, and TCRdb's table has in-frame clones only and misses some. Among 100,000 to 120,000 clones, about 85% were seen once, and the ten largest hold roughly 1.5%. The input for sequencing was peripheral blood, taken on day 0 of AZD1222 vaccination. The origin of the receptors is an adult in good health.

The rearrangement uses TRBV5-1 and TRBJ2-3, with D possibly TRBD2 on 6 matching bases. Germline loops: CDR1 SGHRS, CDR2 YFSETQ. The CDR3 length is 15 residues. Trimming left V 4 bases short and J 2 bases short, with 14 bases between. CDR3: CASSPEGGYTDTQYF. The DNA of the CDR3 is TGCGCCAGCAGCCCGGAGGGCGGCTACACAGATACGCAGTATTTT.

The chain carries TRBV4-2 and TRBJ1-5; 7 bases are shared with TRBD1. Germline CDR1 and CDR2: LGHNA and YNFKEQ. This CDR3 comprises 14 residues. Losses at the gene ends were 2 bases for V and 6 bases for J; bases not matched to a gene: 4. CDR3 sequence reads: CASSQRQGGQPQHF. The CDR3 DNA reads TGTGCCAGCAGCCAAAGACAGGGAGGTCAGCCCCAGCATTTT.

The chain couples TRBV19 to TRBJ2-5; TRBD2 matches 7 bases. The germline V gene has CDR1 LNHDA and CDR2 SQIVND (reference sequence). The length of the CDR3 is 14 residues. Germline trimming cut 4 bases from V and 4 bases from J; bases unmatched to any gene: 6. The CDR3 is CASSSGRGGETQYF. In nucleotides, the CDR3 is TGTGCCAGTAGTAGCGGGAGAGGTGGAGAGACCCAGTACTTC.

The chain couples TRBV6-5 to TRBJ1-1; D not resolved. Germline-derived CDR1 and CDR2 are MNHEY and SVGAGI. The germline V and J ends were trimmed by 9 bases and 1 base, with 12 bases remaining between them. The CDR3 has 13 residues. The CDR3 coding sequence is TGTGCCAGTAAACCTCACCAGAACACTGAAGCTTTCTTT. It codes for CASKPHQNTEAFF.

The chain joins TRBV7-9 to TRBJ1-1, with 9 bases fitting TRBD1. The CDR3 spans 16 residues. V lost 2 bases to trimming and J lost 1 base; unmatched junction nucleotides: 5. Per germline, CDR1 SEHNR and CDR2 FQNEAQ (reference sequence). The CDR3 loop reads CASSLMTGGPNTEAFF. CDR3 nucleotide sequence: TGTGCCAGCAGCTTAATGACAGGGGGTCCGAACACTGAAGCTTTCTTT.

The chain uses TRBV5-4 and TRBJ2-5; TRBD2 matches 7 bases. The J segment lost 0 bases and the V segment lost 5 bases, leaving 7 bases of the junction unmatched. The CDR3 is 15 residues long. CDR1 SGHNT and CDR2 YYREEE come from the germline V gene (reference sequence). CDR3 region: CASSYAGRDQETQYF. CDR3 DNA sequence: TGTGCCAGCAGTTACGCGGGGAGGGACCAAGAGACCCAGTACTTC.

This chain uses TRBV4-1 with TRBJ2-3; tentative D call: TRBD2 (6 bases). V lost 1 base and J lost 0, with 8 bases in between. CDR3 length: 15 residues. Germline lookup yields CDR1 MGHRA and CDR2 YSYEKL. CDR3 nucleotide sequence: TGCGCCAGCAGCCAAGCTAGCGCGAGCACAGATACGCAGTATTTT. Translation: CASSQASASTDTQYF.